This record concerns one T cell receptor (beta chain) sequence. The CDR3 covers 13 residues. V lost 7 bases and J 2 bases, leaving 15 bases between the germline ends. In germline, CDR1 is SQVTM, CDR2 ANQGSEA. The sample belongs to a study of T-cell reconstitution after alpha-beta-depleted transplantation in children. For TCRbeta, the library was prepared with unique molecular identifiers. TCRdb processed the PCR reads anew with MiXCR; each CDR3 protein has one entry. The top ten hold over 0.95% of the sample, which has about 640,000 distinct CDR3 sequences, roughly 15% seen once. The chain carries TRBV29-1 and TRBJ2-7; D is undetermined. The sequence derives from a human donor who donated a stem cell graft to a child with acute myeloid leukemia. Sequenced material: PBMCs from the stem cell graft donor, taken from the stem cell graft. The CDR3 DNA sequence: TGCAGCGGACGACTCCCCCGGACCTACGAGCAGTACTTC. Its translation: CSGRLPRTYEQYF.